This TCR beta chain came from a study of response to subunit inactivated influenza vaccine. TCRdb independently ran MiXCR on the RT-PCR reads; one entry per CDR3 protein. The sample gives about 520,000 distinct CDR3 sequences, 25% of which show up once; about 1.9% is in the top ten. Concerning this clonotype: Antigen: not known.

Study-wide results and limits: It was suggested by the authors that few new T cells are recruited by each seasonal influenza vaccination.

V dropped 7 bases and J dropped 8 bases, with 18 bases sitting between them. The CDR3 has 15 amino acids. Germline V gene lookup returns CDR1 SGHTA and CDR2 FQGNSA. The sample in question was CD4+ T cells sorted from PBMCs, obtained roughly 5 days after vaccination. The TCR originated in a man aged 50 to 60 who received an inactivated influenza vaccine. This chain uses TRBV7-2 with TRBJ1-6; a weak D match, TRBD1 (5 bases). CDR3: CASTFRDPGYSPLHF. CDR3 DNA sequence: TGTGCCAGCACCTTCAGGGACCCCGGCTATTCACCCCTCCACTTT.